A selection of T cell receptor beta chains follows, all from one sample in a study of cytomegalovirus exposure and HLA in healthy donors. The protocol was immunoSEQ multiplex PCR, while the TCRdb copy is restricted to in-frame clones and leaves out a portion. The sample has roughly 77,000 clones; about 95% are singletons. Sequencing was done on a sample of PBMCs. Receptors were obtained from a woman aged 18-30 years in good health and CMV-seronegative. Each CDR3 is given with its conserved first and last residue. Each record gives: D gene, J gene, V gene, clone size, CDR3 protein, CDR3 DNA. A D gene is named only where the DNA matches it firmly. The listing skips clone size in some rows; elsewhere it reads once, few, many or a size class.

D gene: TRBD2; J gene: TRBJ2-3; V gene: TRBV7-9; clone size: .; CDR3 protein: CASSLGTSGRAVGYF; CDR3 DNA: TGTGCCAGCAGCTTGGGGACTAGCGGGAGGGCCGTGGGGTATTTT
D gene: TRBD2; J gene: TRBJ2-1; V gene: TRBV4-1; clone size: .; CDR3 protein: CASSQGTGGRYNEQFF; CDR3 DNA: TGCGCCAGCAGCCAAGGAACGGGAGGTCGCTACAATGAGCAGTTCTTC
D gene: .; J gene: TRBJ1-3; V gene: TRBV2; clone size: .; CDR3 protein: CASSDLADWTRNGNTIYF; CDR3 DNA: TGTGCCAGCAGTGATCTGGCAGATTGGACACGGAATGGAAACACCATATATTTT
D gene: TRBD2; J gene: TRBJ2-7; V gene: TRBV5-1; clone size: .; CDR3 protein: CASSFLSGSSYEQYF; CDR3 DNA: TGCGCCAGCAGCTTCCTTAGCGGGAGCTCCTACGAGCAGTACTTC
D gene: .; J gene: TRBJ2-7; V gene: TRBV20-1; clone size: .; CDR3 protein: CSAGPGDEQYF; CDR3 DNA: TGCAGTGCTGGTCCAGGGGACGAGCAGTACTTC
D gene: .; J gene: TRBJ1-3; V gene: TRBV18; clone size: .; CDR3 protein: CASSPPGKAGGNTIYF; CDR3 DNA: TGTGCCAGCTCACCACCGGGTAAAGCAGGCGGAAACACCATATATTTT
D gene: .; J gene: TRBJ1-4; V gene: TRBV5-4; clone size: .; CDR3 protein: CASSYGSGEKLFF; CDR3 DNA: TGTGCCAGCAGCTATGGGTCGGGTGAAAAACTGTTTTTT
D gene: .; J gene: TRBJ1-2; V gene: TRBV6-5; clone size: once; CDR3 protein: CASSYQQGTGYTF; CDR3 DNA: TGTGCCAGCAGTTACCAGCAGGGGACTGGCTACACCTTC
D gene: TRBD1; J gene: TRBJ1-1; V gene: TRBV6-5; clone size: .; CDR3 protein: CAARGQARTEAFF; CDR3 DNA: TGTGCGGCCCGCGGACAGGCGAGAACTGAAGCTTTCTTT
D gene: .; J gene: TRBJ2-1; V gene: TRBV7-2; clone size: .; CDR3 protein: CASSFPTGYNEQFF; CDR3 DNA: TGTGCCAGCAGCTTTCCTACAGGATACAATGAGCAGTTCTTC
D gene: .; J gene: TRBJ2-3; V gene: TRBV7-2; clone size: .; CDR3 protein: CASSSPVYLRGTDTQYF; CDR3 DNA: TGTGCCAGCAGCTCCCCTGTTTATTTGCGGGGCACAGATACGCAGTATTTT
D gene: .; J gene: TRBJ1-3; V gene: TRBV27; clone size: .; CDR3 protein: CASSAAYTVGNTIYF; CDR3 DNA: TGTGCCAGCAGTGCCGCTTACACAGTGGGAAACACCATATATTTT
D gene: .; J gene: TRBJ1-1; V gene: TRBV12-5; clone size: .; CDR3 protein: CASGFGGEAFF; CDR3 DNA: TGTGCTAGTGGTTTCGGAGGTGAAGCTTTCTTT
D gene: TRBD1; J gene: TRBJ1-1; V gene: TRBV27; clone size: .; CDR3 protein: CASSPRQGSTEAFF; CDR3 DNA: TGTGCCAGCAGTCCGCGACAGGGGTCCACTGAAGCTTTCTTT
D gene: .; J gene: TRBJ2-3; V gene: TRBV10-1; clone size: .; CDR3 protein: CASSEGSASTDTQYF; CDR3 DNA: TGCGCCAGCAGTGAAGGTAGCGCTAGCACAGATACGCAGTATTTT
D gene: TRBD1; J gene: TRBJ1-2; V gene: TRBV6-5; clone size: .; CDR3 protein: CASSYFGQGSDGYTF; CDR3 DNA: TGTGCCAGCAGTTACTTCGGACAGGGATCGGACGGCTACACCTTC
D gene: .; J gene: TRBJ1-6; V gene: TRBV18; clone size: .; CDR3 protein: CASSPPGQASSYNSPLHF; CDR3 DNA: TGTGCCAGCTCACCACCGGGACAAGCAAGCTCCTATAATTCACCCCTCCACTTT
D gene: .; J gene: TRBJ1-3; V gene: TRBV9; clone size: .; CDR3 protein: CASSVASGGGNTIYF; CDR3 DNA: TGTGCCAGCAGCGTAGCTTCCGGGGGAGGAAACACCATATATTTT
D gene: TRBD1; J gene: TRBJ2-1; V gene: TRBV7-9; clone size: few; CDR3 protein: CASSLPRGLGYEQFF; CDR3 DNA: TGTGCCAGCAGCTTACCCAGGGGGCTTGGTTATGAGCAGTTCTTC
D gene: TRBD1; J gene: TRBJ1-6; V gene: TRBV27; clone size: .; CDR3 protein: CASKVRQGANSSPLHF; CDR3 DNA: TGTGCCAGCAAGGTTCGACAGGGGGCAAATTCTTCACCCCTCCACTTT
D gene: TRBD1; J gene: TRBJ1-2; V gene: TRBV4-3; clone size: once; CDR3 protein: CASRRGQAEVPDGYTF; CDR3 DNA: TGCGCCAGCAGGAGAGGACAGGCAGAGGTACCGGACGGCTACACCTTC
D gene: TRBD1; J gene: TRBJ1-1; V gene: TRBV29-1; clone size: .; CDR3 protein: CSFRQGKGEAFF; CDR3 DNA: TGCAGTTTTCGACAGGGAAAAGGTGAAGCTTTCTTT
D gene: .; J gene: TRBJ2-5; V gene: TRBV5-6; clone size: .; CDR3 protein: CASSSKQGRGETQYF; CDR3 DNA: TGTGCCAGCAGCAGCAAACAGGGTCGGGGAGAGACCCAGTACTTC
D gene: .; J gene: TRBJ2-7; V gene: TRBV5-1; clone size: once; CDR3 protein: CASSLGASYYEQYF; CDR3 DNA: TGCGCCAGCAGCTTGGGAGCGTCATACTACGAGCAGTACTTC
D gene: TRBD2; J gene: TRBJ2-2; V gene: TRBV7-2; clone size: .; CDR3 protein: CASSSAGGNTGELFF; CDR3 DNA: TGTGCCAGCAGCTCAGCGGGAGGGAACACCGGGGAGCTGTTTTTT
D gene: TRBD1; J gene: TRBJ1-1; V gene: TRBV27; clone size: once; CDR3 protein: CASSTGTGAEAFF; CDR3 DNA: TGTGCCAGCAGCACTGGGACAGGGGCTGAAGCTTTCTTT
D gene: TRBD2; J gene: TRBJ2-5; V gene: TRBV5-6; clone size: .; CDR3 protein: CASTLRGTSGADF; CDR3 DNA: TGTGCCAGCACCCTGCGGGGGACTAGCGGAGCGGACTTC
D gene: .; J gene: TRBJ2-3; V gene: TRBV15; clone size: .; CDR3 protein: CATSRDKLRRDTQYF; CDR3 DNA: TGTGCCACCAGCAGAGATAAGTTGCGGCGGGATACGCAGTATTTT
D gene: .; J gene: TRBJ2-7; V gene: TRBV7-2; clone size: .; CDR3 protein: CASSLGRGSYEQYF; CDR3 DNA: TGTGCCAGCAGCTTAGGAAGAGGCTCCTACGAGCAGTACTTC
D gene: .; J gene: TRBJ2-7; V gene: TRBV5-4; clone size: .; CDR3 protein: CASSPSFSYEQYF; CDR3 DNA: TGTGCCAGCAGCCCGTCTTTTTCCTACGAGCAGTACTTC
D gene: TRBD1; J gene: TRBJ2-7; V gene: TRBV7-2; clone size: .; CDR3 protein: CASSSDRGHSYEQYF; CDR3 DNA: TGTGCCAGCAGCTCTGACAGGGGGCACTCCTACGAGCAGTACTTC
D gene: .; J gene: TRBJ2-1; V gene: TRBV18; clone size: .; CDR3 protein: CASSPRVQGTYNEQFF; CDR3 DNA: TGTGCCAGCTCACCACGGGTGCAGGGAACCTACAATGAGCAGTTCTTC
D gene: TRBD2; J gene: TRBJ2-3; V gene: TRBV11-2; clone size: .; CDR3 protein: CASSLGGADTQYF; CDR3 DNA: TGTGCCAGCAGCCTCGGGGGGGCAGATACGCAGTATTTT
D gene: .; J gene: TRBJ1-2; V gene: TRBV19; clone size: .; CDR3 protein: CASRTQGAGGYTF; CDR3 DNA: TGTGCCAGTAGGACACAGGGCGCAGGGGGCTACACCTTC
D gene: TRBD1; J gene: TRBJ1-5; V gene: TRBV2; clone size: .; CDR3 protein: CASSALRQGNSNQPQHF; CDR3 DNA: TGTGCCAGCAGTGCTTTACGACAGGGGAATAGCAATCAGCCCCAGCATTTT
D gene: .; J gene: TRBJ2-3; V gene: TRBV11-3; clone size: .; CDR3 protein: CASSGSGSTDTQYF; CDR3 DNA: TGTGCCAGCAGCGGGAGCGGTTCCACAGATACGCAGTATTTT
D gene: TRBD2; J gene: TRBJ2-2; V gene: TRBV5-1; clone size: .; CDR3 protein: CASSSDLRLASGELFF; CDR3 DNA: TGCGCCAGCAGCTCAGATCTCCGACTAGCAAGCGGGGAGCTGTTTTTT
D gene: TRBD1; J gene: TRBJ1-4; V gene: TRBV19; clone size: .; CDR3 protein: CASSNLPGQGNEKLFF; CDR3 DNA: TGTGCCAGTAGTAACCTACCGGGACAGGGGAATGAAAAACTGTTTTTT
D gene: TRBD2; J gene: TRBJ2-1; V gene: TRBV5-1; clone size: .; CDR3 protein: CASSYSGNSYNEQFF; CDR3 DNA: TGCGCCAGCAGTTATAGCGGGAATTCCTACAATGAGCAGTTCTTC
D gene: TRBD2; J gene: TRBJ2-5; V gene: TRBV10-2; clone size: .; CDR3 protein: CASPRMGGKGETQYF; CDR3 DNA: TGCGCCAGCCCACGAATGGGGGGGAAGGGAGAGACCCAGTACTTC
D gene: .; J gene: TRBJ1-1; V gene: TRBV9; clone size: .; CDR3 protein: CASSVEPGGTEAFF; CDR3 DNA: TGTGCCAGCAGCGTAGAACCGGGGGGCACTGAAGCTTTCTTT
D gene: TRBD1; J gene: TRBJ1-4; V gene: TRBV7-9; clone size: .; CDR3 protein: CASSGRDRVWGNEKLFF; CDR3 DNA: TGTGCCAGCAGCGGACGGGACAGGGTTTGGGGTAATGAAAAACTGTTTTTT
D gene: TRBD1; J gene: TRBJ1-5; V gene: TRBV7-2; clone size: .; CDR3 protein: CASSPGQANQPQHF; CDR3 DNA: TGTGCCAGCAGCCCCGGACAGGCTAATCAGCCCCAGCATTTT
D gene: TRBD1; J gene: TRBJ2-7; V gene: TRBV6-6; clone size: .; CDR3 protein: CASSRDRVYEQYF; CDR3 DNA: TGTGCCAGCAGTCGGGACAGGGTCTACGAGCAGTACTTC
D gene: TRBD1; J gene: TRBJ1-1; V gene: TRBV27; clone size: .; CDR3 protein: CASSRQGTDEAFF; CDR3 DNA: TGTGCCAGCAGTCGACAGGGTACAGACGAAGCTTTCTTT
D gene: .; J gene: TRBJ1-3; V gene: TRBV19; clone size: .; CDR3 protein: CASSIEGRLTIGSGNTIYF; CDR3 DNA: TGTGCCAGTAGTATAGAAGGGAGACTCACGATAGGATCTGGAAACACCATATATTTT
D gene: TRBD1; J gene: TRBJ1-1; V gene: TRBV18; clone size: .; CDR3 protein: CASSPGQPFEAFF; CDR3 DNA: TGTGCCAGCTCACCGGGACAGCCTTTTGAAGCTTTCTTT
D gene: TRBD1; J gene: TRBJ1-2; V gene: TRBV7-2; clone size: .; CDR3 protein: CASSLGDSANYGYTF; CDR3 DNA: TGTGCCAGCAGCTTAGGGGACAGTGCGAACTATGGCTACACCTTC
D gene: .; J gene: TRBJ2-5; V gene: TRBV7-2; clone size: .; CDR3 protein: CASSPVFRGTQYF; CDR3 DNA: TGTGCCAGCAGTCCCGTGTTCCGAGGGACCCAGTACTTC
D gene: .; J gene: TRBJ2-2; V gene: TRBV7-9; clone size: .; CDR3 protein: CASSIGSTGELFF; CDR3 DNA: TGTGCCAGCAGCATTGGCTCCACCGGGGAGCTGTTTTTT
D gene: .; J gene: TRBJ2-5; V gene: TRBV7-9; clone size: .; CDR3 protein: CASSPDATWTAMETQYF; CDR3 DNA: TGTGCCAGCAGCCCTGATGCGACCTGGACAGCAATGGAGACCCAGTACTTC
D gene: .; J gene: TRBJ1-6; V gene: TRBV5-1; clone size: .; CDR3 protein: CASRRGQVGGVENSPLHF; CDR3 DNA: TGCGCCAGCCGGCGGGGGCAGGTCGGTGGGGTTGAGAATTCACCCCTCCACTTT
D gene: .; J gene: TRBJ1-2; V gene: TRBV4-1; clone size: .; CDR3 protein: CASSPRGGEVNGYTF; CDR3 DNA: TGCGCCAGCAGCCCCCGGGGAGGGGAGGTAAATGGCTACACCTTC
D gene: TRBD2; J gene: TRBJ2-1; V gene: TRBV30; clone size: .; CDR3 protein: CAWTSGRYYGEQFF; CDR3 DNA: TGTGCCTGGACTAGCGGGAGGTATTACGGTGAGCAGTTCTTC